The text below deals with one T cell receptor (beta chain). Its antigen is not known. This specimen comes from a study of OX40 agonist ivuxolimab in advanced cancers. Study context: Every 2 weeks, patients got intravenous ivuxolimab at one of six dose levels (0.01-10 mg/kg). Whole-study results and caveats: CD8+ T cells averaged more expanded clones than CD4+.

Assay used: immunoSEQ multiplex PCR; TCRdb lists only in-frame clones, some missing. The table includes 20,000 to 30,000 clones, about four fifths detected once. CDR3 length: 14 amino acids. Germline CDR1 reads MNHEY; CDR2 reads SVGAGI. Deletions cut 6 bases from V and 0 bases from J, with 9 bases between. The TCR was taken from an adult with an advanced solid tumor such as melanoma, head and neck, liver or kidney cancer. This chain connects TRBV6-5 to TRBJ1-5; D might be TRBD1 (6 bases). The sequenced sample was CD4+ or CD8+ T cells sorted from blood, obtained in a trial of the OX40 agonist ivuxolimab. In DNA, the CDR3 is TGTGCCAGCAGGGACAGCTATAGCAATCAGCCCCAGCATTTT. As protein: CASRDSYSNQPQHF.